Described below is a single TCR beta chain sequence and its context. The record originates from a study of blood T cell repertoires in COVID-19. The assay was immunoSEQ multiplex PCR, and TCRdb's table has in-frame clones only and misses some. The sample lists 140,000 or so clones, roughly 80% occurring once. Germline CDR1 reads ENHRY; CDR2 reads SYGVKD. CDR3 size: 14 residues. The V and J ends lost 3 bases and 8 bases, in that order; junction bases with no gene match: 6. This TCR was recovered from an elderly woman with acute or convalescent COVID-19. The chain joins TRBV10-3 to TRBJ1-2; TRBD1 matches at 10 bases. The sequencing input was peripheral blood. The CDR3 is CAISERQGATGYTF. CDR3 in DNA: TGTGCCATCAGTGAACGACAGGGGGCTACGGGCTACACCTTC.